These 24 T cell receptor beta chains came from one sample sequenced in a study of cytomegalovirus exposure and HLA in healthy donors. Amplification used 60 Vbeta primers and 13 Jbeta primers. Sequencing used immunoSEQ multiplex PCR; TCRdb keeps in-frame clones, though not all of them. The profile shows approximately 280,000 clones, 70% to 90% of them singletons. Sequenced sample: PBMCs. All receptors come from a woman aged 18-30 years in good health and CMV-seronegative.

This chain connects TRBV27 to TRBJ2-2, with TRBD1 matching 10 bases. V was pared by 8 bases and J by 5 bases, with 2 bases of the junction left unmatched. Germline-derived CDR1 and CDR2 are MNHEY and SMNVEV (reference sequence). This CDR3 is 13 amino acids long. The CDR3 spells CASGTGVTGELFF. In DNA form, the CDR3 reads TGTGCCAGCGGGACAGGGGTGACCGGGGAGCTGTTTTTT.

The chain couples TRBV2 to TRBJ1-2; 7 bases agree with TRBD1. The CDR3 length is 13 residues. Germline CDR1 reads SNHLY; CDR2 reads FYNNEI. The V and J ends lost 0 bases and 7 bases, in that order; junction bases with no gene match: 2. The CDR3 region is CASSEAQGVGYTF. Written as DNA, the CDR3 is TGTGCCAGCAGTGAAGCCCAGGGGGTTGGCTACACCTTC.

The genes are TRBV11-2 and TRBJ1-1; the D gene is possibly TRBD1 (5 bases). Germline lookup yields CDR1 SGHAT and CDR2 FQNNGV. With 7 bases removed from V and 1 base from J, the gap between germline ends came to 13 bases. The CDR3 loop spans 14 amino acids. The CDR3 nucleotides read TGTGCCAGCATGGAGGGGACGGGGAACACTGAAGCTTTCTTT. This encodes CASMEGTGNTEAFF. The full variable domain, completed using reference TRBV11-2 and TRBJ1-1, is EAGVAQSPRYKIIEKRQSVAFWCNPISGHATLYWYQQILGQGPKLLIQFQNNGVVDDSQLPKDRFSAERLKGVDSTLKIQPAKLEDSAVYLCASMEGTGNTEAFFGQGTRLTVV.

Here the CDR3 DNA reads TGTGCCAGTAGTATTGGGGGACAGCACTATGGCTACACCTTC. Translation: CASSIGGQHYGYTF. The chain is built from TRBV19 and TRBJ1-2; 7 positions match TRBD1. CDR3 size: 14 residues. The trim removed 3 bases at V and 3 bases at J, leaving 4 bases unmatched. Per germline, CDR1 LNHDA and CDR2 SQIVND (reference sequence).

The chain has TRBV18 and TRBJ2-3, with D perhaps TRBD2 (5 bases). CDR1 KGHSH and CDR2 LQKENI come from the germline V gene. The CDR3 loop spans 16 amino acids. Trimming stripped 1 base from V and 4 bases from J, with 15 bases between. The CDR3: CASSPLGPGSADTQYF. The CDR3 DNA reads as TGTGCCAGCTCACCACTAGGACCGGGATCCGCAGATACGCAGTATTTT.

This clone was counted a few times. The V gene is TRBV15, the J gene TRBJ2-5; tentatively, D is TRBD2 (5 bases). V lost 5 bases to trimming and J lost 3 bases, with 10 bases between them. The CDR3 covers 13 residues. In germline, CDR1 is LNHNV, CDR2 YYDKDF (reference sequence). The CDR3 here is CATSPGLEETQYF. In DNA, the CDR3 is TGTGCCACCAGCCCAGGACTGGAAGAGACCCAGTACTTC.

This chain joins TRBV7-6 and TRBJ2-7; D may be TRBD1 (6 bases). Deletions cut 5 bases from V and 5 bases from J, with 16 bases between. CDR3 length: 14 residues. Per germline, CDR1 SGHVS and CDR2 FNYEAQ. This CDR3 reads CASSPIIGGHEQYF. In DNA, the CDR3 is TGTGCCAGCAGCCCTATCATAGGGGGTCACGAGCAGTACTTC.

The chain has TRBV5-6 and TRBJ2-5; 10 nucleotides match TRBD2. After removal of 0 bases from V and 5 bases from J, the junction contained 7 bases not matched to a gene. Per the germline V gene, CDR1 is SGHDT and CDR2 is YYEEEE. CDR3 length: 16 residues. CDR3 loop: CASSLVVAGGRETQYF. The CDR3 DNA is TGTGCCAGCAGCTTGGTGGTAGCGGGGGGCCGCGAGACCCAGTACTTC.

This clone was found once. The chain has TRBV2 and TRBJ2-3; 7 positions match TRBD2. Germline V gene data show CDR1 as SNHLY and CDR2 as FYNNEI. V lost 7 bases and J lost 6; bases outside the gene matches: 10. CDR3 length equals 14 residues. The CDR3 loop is CASNEQLAMDTQYF. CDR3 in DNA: TGTGCCAGCAACGAACAACTAGCGATGGATACGCAGTATTTT.

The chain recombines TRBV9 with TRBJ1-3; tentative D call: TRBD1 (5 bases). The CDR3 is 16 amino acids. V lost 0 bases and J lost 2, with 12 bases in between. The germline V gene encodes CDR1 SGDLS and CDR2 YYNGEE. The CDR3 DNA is TGTGCCAGCAGCGTAGCGGTGTGGACAACTGGAAACACCATATATTTT. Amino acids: CASSVAVWTTGNTIYF.

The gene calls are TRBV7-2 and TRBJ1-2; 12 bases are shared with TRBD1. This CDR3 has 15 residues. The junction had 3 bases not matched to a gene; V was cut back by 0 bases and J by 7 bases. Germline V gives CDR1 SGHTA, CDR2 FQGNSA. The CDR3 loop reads CASSLAGTGGFGYTF. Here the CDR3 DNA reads TGTGCCAGCAGCTTAGCCGGGACAGGGGGCTTTGGCTACACCTTC.

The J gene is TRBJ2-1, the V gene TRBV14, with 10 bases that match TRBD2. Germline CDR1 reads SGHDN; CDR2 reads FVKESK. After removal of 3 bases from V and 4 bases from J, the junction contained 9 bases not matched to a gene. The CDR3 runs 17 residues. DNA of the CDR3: TGTGCCAGCAGCCAGGCTCCCGCTAGCGGGGGATACAATGAGCAGTTCTTC. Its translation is CASSQAPASGGYNEQFF. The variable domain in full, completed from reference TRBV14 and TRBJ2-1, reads EAGVTQFPSHSVIEKGQTVTLRCDPISGHDNLYWYRRVMGKEIKFLLHFVKESKQDESGMPNNRFLAERTGGTYSTLKVQPAELEDSGVYFCASSQAPASGGYNEQFFGPGTRLTVL.

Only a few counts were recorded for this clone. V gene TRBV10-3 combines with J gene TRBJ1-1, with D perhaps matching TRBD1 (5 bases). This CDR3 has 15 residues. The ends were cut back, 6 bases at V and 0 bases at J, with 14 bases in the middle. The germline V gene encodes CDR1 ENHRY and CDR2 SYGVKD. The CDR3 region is CAISTGGVMNTEAFF. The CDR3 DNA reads TGTGCCATCAGCACGGGGGGGGTTATGAACACTGAAGCTTTCTTT.

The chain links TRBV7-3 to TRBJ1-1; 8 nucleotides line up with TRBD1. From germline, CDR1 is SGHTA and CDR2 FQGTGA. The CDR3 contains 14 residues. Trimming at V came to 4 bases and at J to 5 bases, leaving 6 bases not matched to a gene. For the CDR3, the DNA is TGTGCCAGCAGCTCGCAGGGGGCGGCGACTGAAGCTTTCTTT. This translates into CASSSQGAATEAFF.

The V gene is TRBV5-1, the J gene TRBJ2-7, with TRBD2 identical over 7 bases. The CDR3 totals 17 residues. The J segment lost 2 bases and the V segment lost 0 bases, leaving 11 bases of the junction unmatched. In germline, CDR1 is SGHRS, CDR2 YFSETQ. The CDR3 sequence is CASSLEDSGRTAYEQYF. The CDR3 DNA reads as TGCGCCAGCAGCTTGGAGGATAGCGGGCGCACTGCCTACGAGCAGTACTTC. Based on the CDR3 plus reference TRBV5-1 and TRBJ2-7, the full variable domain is KAGVTQTPRYLIKTRGQQVTLSCSPISGHRSVSWYQQTPGQGLQFLFEYFSETQRNKGNFPGRFSGRQFSNSRSEMNVSTLELGDSALYLCASSLEDSGRTAYEQYFGPGTRLTVT.

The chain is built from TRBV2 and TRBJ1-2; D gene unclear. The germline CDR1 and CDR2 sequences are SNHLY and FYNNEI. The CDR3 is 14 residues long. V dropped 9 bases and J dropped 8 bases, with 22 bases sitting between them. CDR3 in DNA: TGTGCCAGTGGGAGGGATTTTCTCTTAGGGGGCTACACCTTC. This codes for CASGRDFLLGGYTF. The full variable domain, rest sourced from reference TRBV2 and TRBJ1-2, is EPEVTQTPSHQVTQMGQEVILRCVPISNHLYFYWYRQILGQKVEFLVSFYNNEISEKSEIFDDQFSVERPDGSNFTLKIRSTKLEDSAMYFCASGRDFLLGGYTFGSGTRLTVV.

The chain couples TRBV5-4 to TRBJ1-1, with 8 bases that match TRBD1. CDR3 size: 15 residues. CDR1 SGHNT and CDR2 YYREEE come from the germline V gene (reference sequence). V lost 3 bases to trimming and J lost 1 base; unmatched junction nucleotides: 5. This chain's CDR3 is CASSSKTGENTEAFF. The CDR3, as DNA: TGTGCCAGCAGCTCCAAGACAGGGGAGAACACTGAAGCTTTCTTT.

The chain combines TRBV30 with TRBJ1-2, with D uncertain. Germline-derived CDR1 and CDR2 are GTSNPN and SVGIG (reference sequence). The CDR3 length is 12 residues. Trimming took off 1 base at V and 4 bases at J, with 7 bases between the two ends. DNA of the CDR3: TGTGCCTGGAGTGGATCAGGCTATGGCTACACCTTC. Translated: CAWSGSGYGYTF.

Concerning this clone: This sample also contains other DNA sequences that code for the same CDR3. Here the CDR3 DNA reads TGTGCCAGCAGCGCAGACAGGAACACTGAAGCTTTCTTT. This sequence encodes CASSADRNTEAFF. The chain employs TRBV2 and TRBJ1-1; tentative D call: TRBD1 (5 bases). Germline V gives CDR1 SNHLY, CDR2 FYNNEI. V dropped 6 bases and J dropped 1 base, with 9 bases sitting between them. This CDR3 comprises 13 residues.

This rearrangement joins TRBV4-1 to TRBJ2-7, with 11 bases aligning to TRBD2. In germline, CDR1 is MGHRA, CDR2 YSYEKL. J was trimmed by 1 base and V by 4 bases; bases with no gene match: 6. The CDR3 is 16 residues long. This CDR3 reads CASSPSSGGTSYEQYF. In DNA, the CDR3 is TGCGCCAGCAGCCCCTCTAGCGGGGGGACATCCTACGAGCAGTACTTC.

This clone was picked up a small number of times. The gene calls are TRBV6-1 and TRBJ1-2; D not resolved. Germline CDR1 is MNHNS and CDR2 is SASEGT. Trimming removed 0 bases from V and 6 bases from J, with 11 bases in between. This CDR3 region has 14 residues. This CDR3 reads CASSEAGGLDGYTF. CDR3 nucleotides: TGTGCCAGCAGTGAAGCCGGAGGGTTGGATGGCTACACCTTC.

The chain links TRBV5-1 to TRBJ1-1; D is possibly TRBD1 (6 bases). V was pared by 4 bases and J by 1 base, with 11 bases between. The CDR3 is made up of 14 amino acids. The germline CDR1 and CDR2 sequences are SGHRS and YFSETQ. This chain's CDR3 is CASSQGHGNTEAFF. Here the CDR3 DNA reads TGCGCCAGCAGCCAGGGACACGGGAACACTGAAGCTTTCTTT.

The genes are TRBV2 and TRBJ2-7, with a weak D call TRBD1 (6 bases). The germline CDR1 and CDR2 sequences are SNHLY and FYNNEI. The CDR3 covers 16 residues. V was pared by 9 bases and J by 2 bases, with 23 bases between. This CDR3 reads CASQRRWVGQPYEQYF. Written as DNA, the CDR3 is TGTGCCAGTCAGCGGAGGTGGGTTGGACAGCCCTACGAGCAGTACTTC.

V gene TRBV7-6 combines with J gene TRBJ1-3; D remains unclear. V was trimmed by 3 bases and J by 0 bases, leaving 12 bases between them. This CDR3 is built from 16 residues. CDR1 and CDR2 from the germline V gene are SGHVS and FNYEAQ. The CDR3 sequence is CASSFTSGHSGNTIYF. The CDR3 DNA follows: TGTGCCAGCAGCTTTACGTCAGGCCACTCTGGAAACACCATATATTTT.